Shown below are 5 T cell receptor beta chains from a single sample sequenced in a study of T-cell memory formation after mild COVID-19. TCRdb analysed the 5' RACE reads with MiXCR anew, one entry per CDR3 protein. Found here are a few hundred thousand distinct CDR3 sequences, 20% to 25% of them singletons; the top ten hold roughly 8.7%. Sequencing was done on a sample of PBMCs or a T cell subset sorted from them (not recorded which). The receptors originated from an adult woman who had mild COVID-19 (a few samples of this study predate the infection). Cell type and time point are not known.

This clonotype was picked up a small number of times. The chain couples TRBV7-2 to TRBJ2-5; a weak D match, TRBD1 (7 bases). The V gene's germline CDR1 is SGHTA and CDR2 FQGNSA. CDR3 size: 16 residues. Deletions cut 5 bases from V and 0 bases from J, with 16 bases between. CDR3 loop: CASSQGGGPYQETQYF. As DNA, the CDR3 is TGTGCCAGCAGCCAGGGGGGCGGACCGTACCAAGAGACCCAGTACTTC.

This clonotype was found a few times. J is TRBJ1-4 and V is TRBV5-5; 9 bases align to TRBD1. In germline, CDR1 is SGHKS, CDR2 YYEKEE (reference sequence). This CDR3 has 13 amino acids. V shed 7 bases and J 6 bases; nucleotides not matched to a gene: 4. CDR3 in amino acids: CASYGDRDEKLFF. CDR3 sequence (DNA): TGTGCCAGCTATGGGGACAGGGATGAAAAACTGTTTTTT. Based on the CDR3 plus reference TRBV5-5 and TRBJ1-4, the full variable domain is DAGVTQSPTHLIKTRGQQVTLRCSPISGHKSVSWYQQVLGQGPQFIFQYYEKEERGRGNFPDRFSARQFPNYSSELNVNALLLGDSALYLCASYGDRDEKLFFGSGTQLSVL.

The chain recombines TRBV4-1 with TRBJ2-5; D might be TRBD2 (7 bases). The CDR3 has 18 residues. V lost 3 bases, J lost 6 bases, and 26 bases lay in between. Germline CDR1 and CDR2: MGHRA and YSYEKL. This CDR3 is CASSQGAFVGGPVKTQYF. CDR3 in DNA: TGCGCCAGCAGCCAGGGGGCTTTTGTGGGAGGGCCTGTGAAGACCCAGTACTTC.

This chain connects TRBV6-5 to TRBJ2-7; a possible D gene is TRBD2 (6 bases). The CDR3 is made up of 17 amino acids. Deletions cut 5 bases from V and 9 bases from J, with 29 bases between. Per germline, CDR1 MNHEY and CDR2 SVGAGI. CDR3 loop: CASSPVRAGSPTTRQYF. In DNA, the CDR3 is TGTGCCAGCAGTCCCGTTCGGGCGGGAAGCCCTACTACGAGGCAGTACTTC.

This clonotype was counted a few times. The chain joins TRBV12-3 or TRBV12-4 to TRBJ1-6; maybe TRBD1 (6 bases). V was cut by 6 bases and J by 5 bases, with 14 bases left in between. The CDR3 length is 15 residues. CDR3 loop: CASRPSGHHNSPLHF. In nucleotides, the CDR3 is TGTGCCAGCAGGCCGTCGGGACACCATAATTCACCCCTCCACTTT.